The text below deals with one T cell receptor beta chain. TCRdb re-called the 5' RACE reads and gives one entry per CDR3 protein, without DNA. This sample's table has over 100,000 distinct CDR3 sequences. The data were taken from a study of T cells expressing NK-cell markers. The CDR3 runs to 14 residues. Germline-derived CDR1 and CDR2 are SQVTM and ANQGSEA. This TCR derives from a woman between 18 and 75 years old in good health. The chain recombines TRBV29-1 with TRBJ2-5; TCRdb outputs TRBD1, but without DNA this stays unchecked. Sequenced material: blood T cells: a sorted CD56 or NKG2C T cell subset, CD4+ or CD8+ T cells, or bulk PBMC T cells (not recorded which). CDR3 sequence: CSVEPGQGQETQYF.